The 23 T cell receptor beta chains given below trace back to one sample, sequenced in a study of identifying expanded T cells in peripheral blood. The assay was immunoSEQ multiplex PCR, and TCRdb's table has in-frame clones only and misses some. Of some 77,000 clones listed, roughly 91% are singletons. What was sequenced was blood. These TCRs come from a person aged 18 to 75 in good health.

This clone was recorded once. V is TRBV4-3 and J is TRBJ2-2; D is possibly TRBD2 (5 bases). Germline V lookup: CDR1 LGHNA, CDR2 YSLEER. The ends were cut back, 6 bases at V and 4 bases at J, with 6 bases in the middle. There are 12 residues in the CDR3. CDR3 in DNA: TGCGCCAGCAGGGACTTCACCGGGGAGCTGTTTTTT. It is translated as CASRDFTGELFF.

The rearrangement uses TRBV5-6 and TRBJ2-3; 9 positions agree with TRBD2. V shed 10 bases and J 4 bases; nucleotides not matched to a gene: 7. The CDR3 spans 13 residues. Looked up from germline, CDR1 is SGHDT and CDR2 is YYEEEE. Written as DNA, the CDR3 is TGTGCCGGGACGACTAGCGGAGCAGATACGCAGTATTTT. Translated, it gives CAGTTSGADTQYF.

The genes are TRBV4-3 and TRBJ2-3; D might be TRBD2 (6 bases). Germline CDR1 and CDR2: LGHNA and YSLEER. CDR3 length: 15 residues. V dropped 3 bases and J dropped 0 bases, with 10 bases sitting between them. The DNA for the CDR3 is TGCGCCAGCAGCCACGGGGGAGCTAGCACAGATACGCAGTATTTT. It is translated as CASSHGGASTDTQYF.

The genes are TRBV27 and TRBJ2-1; D is ambiguous. Germline V gene data show CDR1 as MNHEY and CDR2 as SMNVEV (reference sequence). The CDR3 covers 11 residues. V lost 2 bases and J 7 bases, leaving 3 bases between the germline ends. CDR3 in amino acids: CASSLGNEQFF. The DNA for the CDR3 is TGTGCCAGCAGTTTAGGGAATGAGCAGTTCTTC.

The chain is built from TRBV4-2 and TRBJ1-2, with D tentatively TRBD1 (5 bases). This CDR3 is 14 amino acids long. V was clipped by 0 bases and J by 3 bases, with 8 bases between them. CDR1 and CDR2 (germline): LGHNA, YNFKEQ. The CDR3 DNA reads as TGTGCCAGCAGCCAAGATCGACAGTACTATGGCTACACCTTC. Its protein is CASSQDRQYYGYTF.

This clone was seen only once. The chain uses TRBV5-6 and TRBJ2-7; weak D call: TRBD1 (6 bases). V lost 0 bases and J 5 bases, leaving 9 bases between the germline ends. The CDR3 covers 13 residues. Germline loops: CDR1 SGHDT, CDR2 YYEEEE. CDR3: CASSLDRAHEQYF. The CDR3 DNA is TGTGCCAGCAGCTTGGACAGGGCCCACGAGCAGTACTTC. Complete variable domain (other parts from reference TRBV5-6 and TRBJ2-7): DAGVTQSPTHLIKTRGQQVTLRCSPKSGHDTVSWYQQALGQGPQFIFQYYEEEERQRGNFPDRFSGHQFPNYSSELNVNALLLGDSALYLCASSLDRAHEQYFGPGTRLTVT.

The chain has TRBV6-6 and TRBJ1-2, with D possibly TRBD1 on 6 matching bases. The V end lost 7 bases, the J end lost 4 bases, and 16 bases lay between the germline ends. The CDR3 totals 14 residues. Germline values: CDR1 MNHNY, CDR2 SVGAGI (reference sequence). CDR3 bases: TGTGCCAGCATCCCGGACAGCCGCGGCTATGGCTACACCTTC. It yields the protein CASIPDSRGYGYTF.

The sample holds one count of this clone. This chain connects TRBV9 to TRBJ1-1, with 7 bases lining up with TRBD1. The germline CDR1 and CDR2 sequences are SGDLS and YYNGEE. After removal of 6 bases from V and 7 bases from J, the junction contained 9 bases not matched to a gene. The CDR3 has 13 residues. This chain's CDR3 is CASKGGGSGEAFF. The CDR3 DNA sequence: TGTGCCAGCAAAGGAGGGGGCTCAGGTGAAGCTTTCTTT. The whole variable domain, remainder taken from reference TRBV9 and TRBJ1-1, is DSGVTQTPKHLITATGQRVTLRCSPRSGDLSVYWYQQSLDQGLQFLIQYYNGEERAKGNILERFSAQQFPDLHSELNLSSLELGDSALYFCASKGGGSGEAFFGQGTRLTVV.

For the CDR3, the DNA is TGTGCCAGCAGCTTAGTTTTCAGGGGGCGCAACACTGAAGCTTTCTTT. This sequence encodes CASSLVFRGRNTEAFF. This chain uses TRBV7-9 with TRBJ1-1; 8 bases align to TRBD1. CDR1 is SEHNR and CDR2 is FQNEAQ in the germline V gene (reference sequence). V was pared by 1 base and J by 2 bases, with 6 bases of the junction left unmatched. The CDR3 is made up of 16 amino acids.

This clone was seen more than once but under ten times. This chain uses TRBV28 with TRBJ1-1, with D perhaps matching TRBD1 (5 bases). The CDR3 extends over 15 amino acids. V gave up 6 bases and J gave up 4 bases, with 18 bases separating them. Germline values: CDR1 MDHEN, CDR2 SYDVKM. This CDR3 reads CASSSPSGGGTEAFF. The CDR3 DNA reads as TGTGCCAGCAGCTCCCCTAGTGGGGGGGGCACTGAAGCTTTCTTT.

Only a few counts were recorded for this clone. This chain connects TRBV7-2 to TRBJ1-1, with D unclear. Germline V lookup: CDR1 SGHTA, CDR2 FQGNSA. V lost 3 bases and J lost 5, with 7 bases in between. The CDR3 covers 12 residues. For the CDR3, the DNA is TGTGCCAGCAGCTTTATGTGGACTGAAGCTTTCTTT. Encoded protein: CASSFMWTEAFF.

This chain joins TRBV28 and TRBJ2-1; D is unclear. CDR1 is MDHEN, CDR2 SYDVKM, per germline. The V end lost 5 bases, the J end lost 1 base, and 12 bases lay between the germline ends. The CDR3 spans 15 residues. As DNA, the CDR3 is TGTGCCAGCAGTCCCCTTACGCTTTCCTACAATGAGCAGTTCTTC. Its protein is CASSPLTLSYNEQFF.

The chain combines TRBV7-6 with TRBJ2-3; D call uncertain. The V end was cut by 5 bases, the J end by 2 bases, with 8 bases between. The CDR3 spans 13 residues. Germline lookup yields CDR1 SGHVS and CDR2 FNYEAQ. CDR3 sequence reads: CASSRTSTDTQYF. CDR3 coding DNA: TGTGCCAGCAGCCGCACTTCCACAGATACGCAGTATTTT.

The gene calls are TRBV28 and TRBJ2-7; 10 bases are a match to TRBD1. Trimming removed 4 bases from V and 6 bases from J; junction bases left unmatched: 9. The CDR3 sequence is 15 residues long. CDR1 and CDR2 from the germline V gene are MDHEN and SYDVKM. The CDR3 loop reads CASSSPGQGFREQYF. For the CDR3, the DNA is TGTGCCAGCAGTTCGCCGGGACAGGGGTTTCGCGAGCAGTACTTC.

Only one count was recorded for this clone. The rearrangement joins TRBV13 to TRBJ1-3; D gene unclear. Germline V CDR1 and CDR2: PRHDT, FYEKMQ (reference sequence). The CDR3 length is 14 residues. V lost 8 bases and J lost 4, with 15 bases in between. In DNA, the CDR3 is TGTGCCAGCGTGTTAGGGAGGTCCGGAAACACCATATATTTT. It is translated as CASVLGRSGNTIYF.

The V gene is TRBV7-8, the J gene TRBJ2-7, with TRBD1 as a possible D gene (7 bases). The CDR3 covers 15 residues. V was shortened by 5 bases and J by 1 base, with 15 bases between the two germline ends. In germline, CDR1 is SGHVS, CDR2 FQNEAQ. In DNA form, the CDR3 reads TGTGCCAGCAGCCCACCGCGGGGACAGTCCTACGAGCAGTACTTC. Its protein product is CASSPPRGQSYEQYF.

The chain combines TRBV6-6 with TRBJ2-7; 7 bases map to TRBD2. The V segment lost 8 bases and the J segment 5 bases; nucleotides outside the gene matches: 18. From germline, CDR1 is MNHNY and CDR2 SVGAGI (reference sequence). This CDR3 comprises 16 residues. The CDR3 DNA reads as TGTGCCAGCGTAACTCTCGCGGAGCGGGGCATCCACGAGCAGTACTTC. Its protein product is CASVTLAERGIHEQYF.

J is TRBJ2-1 and V is TRBV18; no clear D. Germline CDR1 KGHSH, CDR2 LQKENI. The V and J ends lost 3 bases and 6 bases respectively, with 9 bases between them. CDR3 length: 13 amino acids. CDR3 DNA: TGTGCCAGCTCACCTAGGGCTAGCAATGAGCAGTTCTTC. This encodes CASSPRASNEQFF.

In its sample, this clone was seen a few times. The chain uses TRBV10-1 and TRBJ1-5; no definite D call. This CDR3 comprises 9 residues. Germline V gives CDR1 WNHNN, CDR2 SYGVQD (reference sequence). V dropped 8 bases and J dropped 11 bases, with 7 bases sitting between them. CDR3 in DNA: TGCGCCAGCTTTAAGGCCCAGCATTTT. It specifies CASFKAQHF.

The chain has TRBV9 and TRBJ1-3; TRBD1 aligns across 9 bases. V lost 4 bases and J lost 7; bases outside the gene matches: 12. The CDR3 spans 16 residues. Germline V gives CDR1 SGDLS, CDR2 YYNGEE. CDR3 sequence (DNA): TGTGCCAGCAGCCCAACAGGACCGGACAGGGGTAACACCATATATTTT. Amino acids: CASSPTGPDRGNTIYF. The whole variable domain, filled in from reference TRBV9 and TRBJ1-3, reads DSGVTQTPKHLITATGQRVTLRCSPRSGDLSVYWYQQSLDQGLQFLIQYYNGEERAKGNILERFSAQQFPDLHSELNLSSLELGDSALYFCASSPTGPDRGNTIYFGEGSWLTVV.

CDR3 nucleotide sequence: TGTGCCAGCAGTCTGAGAGGGGCCGGCTATGAAAAACTGTTTTTT. Amino acids: CASSLRGAGYEKLFF. The rearrangement joins TRBV28 to TRBJ1-4; D is perhaps TRBD1 (5 bases). Trimming removed 5 bases from V and 6 bases from J, with 16 bases in between. The length of the CDR3 is 15 residues. CDR1 MDHEN and CDR2 SYDVKM come from the germline V gene.

The gene calls are TRBV7-9 and TRBJ2-1; D is uncertain. Trimming left V 3 bases short and J 5 bases short, with 11 bases between. This CDR3 spans 14 amino acids. CDR1 SEHNR and CDR2 FQNEAQ come from the germline V gene (reference sequence). The CDR3 nucleotides are TGTGCCAGCAGCTTCTCATCCCTCCACAATGAGCAGTTCTTC. Its protein is CASSFSSLHNEQFF.

The rearrangement links TRBV7-6 to TRBJ1-1; 7 bases are a match to TRBD1. With V trimmed by 1 base and J by 8 bases, 16 bases remained unmatched. Germline CDR1 reads SGHVS; CDR2 reads FNYEAQ. This CDR3 has 17 residues. CDR3 bases: TGTGCCAGCAGCTTAGGCGTTTTGGCCGCCCCGGGACAGGAAGCTTTCTTT. Protein sequence: CASSLGVLAAPGQEAFF.